This TCR beta chain was sequenced for a study of shared clonotypes between healthy human individuals. Overall study: Contributing individuals were two females and three males aged 18 to 49. Study-wide results and limits: With a handful of donors compared, 4.5% to 6.5% of naive CD4 clonotypes were shared.

Germline V gene sequence: CDR1 MNHEY, CDR2 SVGAGI. Trimming took 2 bases from V and 2 from J, leaving 10 bases between them. The CDR3 has 14 residues. Clones were read by immunoSEQ multiplex PCR, and TCRdb kept only the in-frame ones, dropping some. Altogether about 2.3 million clones are present, 92% being singletons, with the ten largest covering around 0.4%. Concerning this clone itself: What it binds is unknown. This sample includes further DNA sequences coding for the same CDR3.

Recent acute infections and vaccinations were absent in the healthy HIV-negative adult donors. All donors were Caucasian adults living in Nashville, Tennessee. The chain is built from TRBV6-5 and TRBJ2-7, with D maybe TRBD1 (5 bases). This receptor was identified in a man aged 18 to 30 in good health. Some clones in this sample may be carry-over from other donors' samples. The sample comprised naive CD4+ T cells from PBMCs. Stated subset: CD45RA+ positively selected. CDR3 bases: TGTGCCAGCAGTTACCAGGGTGGACCCTACGAGCAGTACTTC. Encoded protein: CASSYQGGPYEQYF.